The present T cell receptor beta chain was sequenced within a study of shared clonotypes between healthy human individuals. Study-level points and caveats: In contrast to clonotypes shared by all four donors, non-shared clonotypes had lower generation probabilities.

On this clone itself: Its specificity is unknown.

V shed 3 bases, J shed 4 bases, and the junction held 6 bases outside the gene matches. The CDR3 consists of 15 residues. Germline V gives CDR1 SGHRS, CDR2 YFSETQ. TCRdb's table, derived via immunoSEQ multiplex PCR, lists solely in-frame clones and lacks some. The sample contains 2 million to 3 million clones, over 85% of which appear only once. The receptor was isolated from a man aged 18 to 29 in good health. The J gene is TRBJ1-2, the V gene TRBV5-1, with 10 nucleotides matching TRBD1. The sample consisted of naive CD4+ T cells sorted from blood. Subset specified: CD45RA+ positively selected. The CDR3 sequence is CASSSRQGAGYGYTF. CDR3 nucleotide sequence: TGCGCCAGCAGCTCCAGACAGGGGGCGGGCTATGGCTACACCTTC.